The rows below give T cell receptor beta chains drawn from one sample of a study of T cells in Graves' hyperthyroidism and ophthalmopathy. From the multiplex PCR reads, TCRdb called clonotypes with MiXCR, one entry per CDR3 protein. The data hold hundreds of thousands of distinct CDR3 sequences, with about 13% observed a single time. Sequencing used blood. Every receptor here comes from a woman younger than 35 with Graves' hyperthyroidism. Each CDR3 is given with its conserved first and last residue. A D gene is named only where the DNA matches it firmly. The size field is filled for only some rows; it gives once, few, many or a size class.

>TRBV28|TRBJ1-1|.|TRBD1
TGTGCCAGCAGTCTAAAAAAGGGGGCCTGGACTGAAGCTTTCTTT
CASSLKKGAWTEAFF
>TRBV7-2|TRBJ1-2|many|.
TGTGCCAGCAGCTTCAGAGACCGGGGATCTAACTATGGCTACACCTTC
CASSFRDRGSNYGYTF
>TRBV19|TRBJ1-5|many|.
TGTGCCAGTAGTCTCCAGGGACCAACTCGGCCCCAGCATTTT
CASSLQGPTRPQHF
>TRBV28|TRBJ1-2|many|.
TGTGCCAGCAGTTGGAGAAACTATGGCTACACCTTC
CASSWRNYGYTF
>TRBV12-3/TRBV12-4|TRBJ1-1|many|TRBD1
TGTGCCAGCAGTGTCACAGGGGACGGCACTGAAGCTTTCTTT
CASSVTGDGTEAFF
>TRBV5-1|TRBJ2-1|many|.
TGCGCCAGCAGCTTCGGGGGGCAGGTCAATGAGCAGTTCTTC
CASSFGGQVNEQFF
>TRBV5-1|TRBJ1-3|.|.
TGCGCCAGGCAACGGAACGTCTCTGGAGACACCATATATTTT
CARQRNVSGDTIYF
>TRBV7-2|TRBJ2-2|many|.
TGTGCCAGTCGAAGGGAAATTGGGTACAGGGAGCTGTTTTTT
CASRREIGYRELFF
>TRBV19|TRBJ1-4|.|.
TGTGCCAGTAGTCCGTCGGGTCGCAGCGGAGCCCAAAAACTGTTTTTT
CASSPSGRSGAQKLFF
>TRBV5-8|TRBJ2-1|.|TRBD2
TGTGCCAGCAGCTTATCGCTAGCGGGAGGTGGTAATGAGCAGTTCTTC
CASSLSLAGGGNEQFF